This TCR beta chain was found in a study of CD8 T cells in ankylosing spondylitis. Whole-study findings and limits: Some of the motif variants had earlier been found in reactive arthritis patients' fluid and blood. Disease-associated clones were CD8+ and fairly uncommon in peripheral blood. As reported, disease-linked clones showed significant enrichment in matched ankylosing spondylitis synovial fluid. A TCR beta motif of several highly homologous variants seemed to mark ankylosing spondylitis blood.

This clonotype was counted at least ten times. Its antigen is undetermined. Construction of TCR beta libraries was performed using quantitative 5'-RACE with molecular barcodes. A single record per CDR3 protein comes from TCRdb applying MiXCR to the 5' RACE reads. Of more than 400,000 distinct CDR3 sequences listed, approximately 5.3% are singletons. This CDR3 is 14 amino acids long. With V trimmed by 8 bases and J by 0 bases, 6 bases remained unmatched. The germline V gene has CDR1 SGHTA and CDR2 FQGNSA. The TCR was taken from a male donor with ankylosing spondylitis. The sample was blood, either unsorted or a sorted T cell fraction (not recorded which). The chain links TRBV7-2 to TRBJ1-2, with 7 bases lining up with TRBD1. The CDR3 loop is CASGGTAANYGYTF. The CDR3 DNA reads TGTGCCAGCGGCGGGACAGCAGCTAACTATGGCTACACCTTC.